Here is one T cell receptor beta chain with its context. What antigen it recognizes has not been identified. Base qualities are not at hand, and no much larger clone is one base apart. The record originates from a study of blood T cell repertoires in COVID-19 (dated by TCRdb to the early 2020s). About the investigation overall: Samples from collaborators originated in the United States, Italy and Spain and spanned both the acute and convalescent phases of COVID-19. Where available, HLA class I and class II types were taken from metadata supplied by the sample provider and were not determined by assay-based typing. Nearly every sample came with metadata listing a de-identified subject ID, COVID-19 status, age in years and sex. The repertoires were made available in a free public database intended to serve as a resource for research on the immune response to SARS-CoV-2. The dataset comprised deeply sampled blood TCRbeta repertoires from subjects exposed to, actively infected with, or recovered from COVID-19. The material from the prospective study consisted of cDNA or gDNA derived from T cells, B-cell-depleted T cells, or PBMCs. The samples were drawn from two sources: the first 160 participants of the ongoing ImmuneRACE study, and 1,254 subjects contributed by 6 global collaborators. What the work shows at the level of the full study, not this receptor alone: Clinical and demographic metadata were provided uncurated, with the amount varying by source and participant.

Trimming takes 1 base from V and 6 bases from J, and the germline ends sit 18 bases apart. Reading the germline V gene gives CDR1 LGHNA and CDR2 YSLEER. There are 16 amino acids in the CDR3, from cysteine to phenylalanine inclusive. The CDR3 DNA has 48 bases and is translated from base 1. TCRbeta CDR3 regions were amplified from genomic DNA using the immunoSEQ Assay, a bias-controlled multiplex PCR. In the paper's pipeline: Within the assay, amplification of reference gene primers was used to estimate how many nucleated cells each sample contained. To quantify the absolute abundance of each unique TCRbeta CDR3 rearrangement, sequence reads were collapsed and filtered. For each sample, productive Simpson clonality was calculated as the square root of Simpson's diversity index across productive rearrangements. TCRdb mirrors the immuneACCESS table, restricted to in-frame sequences. Some clones are absent from its copies; in checked studies, under half trace to an unresolved V gene, and the reason for the others is unknown. V and J calls and clone size are given by that table; D and trimming were obtained from the DNA. For this sample there are about 240,000 clones; 75% to 90% appear just once. The ten largest clones take up approximately 13% of the sample.

Collaborating institutions collected whole blood in K2EDTA tubes following their own protocols. For TCRbeta analysis, collaborators shipped samples in one of three forms: frozen whole blood, isolated PBMCs, or DNA extracted from either of those sample types. Material for sequencing was peripheral blood. Rearrangement joined TRBV4-3 to TRBJ1-2; the D gene assignment is ambiguous. The sequence came from a woman aged 55 to 70 with active or convalescent COVID-19. The CDR3 region: CASSQGLTQPENGYTF. The DNA is as follows: TGCGCCAGCAGCCAAGGACTGACTCAACCCGAGAATGGCTACACCTTC.